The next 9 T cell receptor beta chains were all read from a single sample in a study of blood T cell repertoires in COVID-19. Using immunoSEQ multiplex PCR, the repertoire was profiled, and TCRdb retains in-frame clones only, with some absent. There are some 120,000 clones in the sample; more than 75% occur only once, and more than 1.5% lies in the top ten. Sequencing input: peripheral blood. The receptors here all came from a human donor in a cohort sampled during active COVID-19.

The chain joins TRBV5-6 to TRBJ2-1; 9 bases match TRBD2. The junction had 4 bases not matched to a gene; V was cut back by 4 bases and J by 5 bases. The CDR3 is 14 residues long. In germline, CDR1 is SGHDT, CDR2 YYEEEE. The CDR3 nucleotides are TGTGCCAGCAGCCCCCTAGCGGGGAACAATGAGCAGTTCTTC. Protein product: CASSPLAGNNEQFF.

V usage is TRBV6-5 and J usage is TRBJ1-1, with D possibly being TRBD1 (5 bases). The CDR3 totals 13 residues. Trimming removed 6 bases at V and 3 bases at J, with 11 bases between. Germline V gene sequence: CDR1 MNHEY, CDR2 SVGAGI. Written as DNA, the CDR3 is TGTGCCAGCAGACAGGAAGGGGACACTGAAGCTTTCTTT. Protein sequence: CASRQEGDTEAFF.

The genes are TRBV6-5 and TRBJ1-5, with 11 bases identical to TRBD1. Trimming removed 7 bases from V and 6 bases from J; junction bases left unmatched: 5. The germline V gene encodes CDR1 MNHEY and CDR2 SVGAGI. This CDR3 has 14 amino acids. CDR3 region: CASILDRGRQPQHF. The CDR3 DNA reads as TGTGCCAGCATCTTGGACAGGGGGCGTCAGCCCCAGCATTTT.

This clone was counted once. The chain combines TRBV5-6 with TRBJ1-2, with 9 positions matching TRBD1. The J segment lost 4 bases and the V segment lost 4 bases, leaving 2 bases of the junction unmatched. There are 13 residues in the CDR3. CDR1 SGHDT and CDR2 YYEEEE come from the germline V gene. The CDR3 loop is CASSRDRAYGYTF. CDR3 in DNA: TGTGCCAGCAGCCGGGACAGGGCCTATGGCTACACCTTC.

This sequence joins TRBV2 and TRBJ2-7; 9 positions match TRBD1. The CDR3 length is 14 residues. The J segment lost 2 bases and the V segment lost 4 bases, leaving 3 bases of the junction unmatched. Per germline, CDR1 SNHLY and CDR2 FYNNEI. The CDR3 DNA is TGTGCCAGCAGTGTGACAGGGGGGGCCTACGAGCAGTACTTC. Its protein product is CASSVTGGAYEQYF.

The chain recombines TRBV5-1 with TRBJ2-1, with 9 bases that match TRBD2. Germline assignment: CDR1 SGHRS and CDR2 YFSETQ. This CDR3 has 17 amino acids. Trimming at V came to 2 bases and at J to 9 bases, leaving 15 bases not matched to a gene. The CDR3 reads CASSFAPPGSGGIEQFF. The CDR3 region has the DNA TGCGCCAGCAGCTTTGCCCCGCCAGGAAGCGGGGGGATTGAGCAGTTCTTC.

CDR3 nucleotides: TGTGCCAGCAGTGAAACCGGGACAGGGGGGAAAAAACTGTTTTTT. As protein: CASSETGTGGKKLFF. This rearrangement joins TRBV25-1 to TRBJ1-4; TRBD1 agrees at 11 bases. The CDR3 totals 15 residues. V trimming: 2 bases; J trimming: 9 bases; junction bases outside the gene matches: 5. Germline values: CDR1 MGHDK, CDR2 SYGVNS.

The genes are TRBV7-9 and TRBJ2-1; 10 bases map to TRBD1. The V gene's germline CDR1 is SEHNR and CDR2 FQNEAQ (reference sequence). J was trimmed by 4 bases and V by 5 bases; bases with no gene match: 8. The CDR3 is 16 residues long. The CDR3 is CASSHRQGAEYNEQFF. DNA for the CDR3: TGTGCCAGCAGCCACAGACAGGGGGCCGAATACAATGAGCAGTTCTTC.

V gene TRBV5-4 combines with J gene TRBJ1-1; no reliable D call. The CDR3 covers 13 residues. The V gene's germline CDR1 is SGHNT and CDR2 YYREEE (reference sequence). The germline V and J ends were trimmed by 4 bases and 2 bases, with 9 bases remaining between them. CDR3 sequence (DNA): TGTGCCAGCAGCGGAGGAGCCAACACTGAAGCTTTCTTT. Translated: CASSGGANTEAFF.